The clone carrying this T cell receptor beta chain was counted many times. The data are from a study of T-cell reconstitution after alpha-beta-depleted transplantation in children. Library preparation (for TCRbeta) was performed with unique molecular identifiers. TCRdb itself ran the PCR reads through MiXCR, one entry per CDR3 protein. The table includes more than 20,000 distinct CDR3 sequences, approximately 10% detected once. Germline V gives CDR1 SQVTM, CDR2 ANQGSEA. The V end lost 7 bases, the J end lost 6 bases, and 16 bases lay between the germline ends. The length of the CDR3 is 13 residues. The starting material was PBMCs from the stem cell graft donor, obtained from the stem cell graft. The TCR was taken from a human donor who donated a stem cell graft to a child with chronic granulomatous disease. V usage is TRBV29-1 and J usage is TRBJ2-1; TRBD2 might be the D (6 bases). Here the CDR3 DNA reads TGCAGCGGAATCGGAGGGAGGAGCAATGAGCAGTTCTTC. As protein: CSGIGGRSNEQFF.